This T cell receptor (beta chain) emerged from a study of CD8 T cells in Susac syndrome. The authors sequenced TCR beta from blood CD8+ and CD4+ T cells. TEMRA cells were FACS-enriched, while CD8+ and CD4+ T cells were negatively isolated. Germline V gives CDR1 GTSNPN, CDR2 SVGIG (reference sequence). CDR3 length: 13 amino acids. Trimming cost V 4 bases and J 6 bases; bases outside gene matches: 3. The RNA input was about 0.5 to 1 ug, and it was reverse transcribed with random hexamers. Amplification of TCR beta CDR3 was carried out by immunoSEQ multiplex PCR, which covered 54 Vbeta and 13 Jbeta segments. TCRdb re-analysed the immunoSEQ multiplex PCR reads in MiXCR, keeping a single row per CDR3 protein. The sample includes 180,000 or so distinct CDR3 sequences, roughly 95% of them seen just once.

The rearrangement joins TRBV30 to TRBJ1-6; 7 bases agree with TRBD1. Sample: CD4+ T cells from PBMCs. This sequence was found in a human donor with multiple sclerosis. The CDR3 loop is CAWTQGGNSPLHF. The DNA of the CDR3 is TGTGCCTGGACCCAGGGGGGTAATTCACCCCTCCACTTT. Supplemented by reference TRBV30 and TRBJ1-6, the full variable domain reads SQTIHQWPATLVQPVGSPLSLECTVEGTSNPNLYWYRQAAGRGLQLLFYSVGIGQISSEVPQNLSASRPQDRQFILSSKKLLLSDSGFYLCAWTQGGNSPLHFGNGTRLTVT.